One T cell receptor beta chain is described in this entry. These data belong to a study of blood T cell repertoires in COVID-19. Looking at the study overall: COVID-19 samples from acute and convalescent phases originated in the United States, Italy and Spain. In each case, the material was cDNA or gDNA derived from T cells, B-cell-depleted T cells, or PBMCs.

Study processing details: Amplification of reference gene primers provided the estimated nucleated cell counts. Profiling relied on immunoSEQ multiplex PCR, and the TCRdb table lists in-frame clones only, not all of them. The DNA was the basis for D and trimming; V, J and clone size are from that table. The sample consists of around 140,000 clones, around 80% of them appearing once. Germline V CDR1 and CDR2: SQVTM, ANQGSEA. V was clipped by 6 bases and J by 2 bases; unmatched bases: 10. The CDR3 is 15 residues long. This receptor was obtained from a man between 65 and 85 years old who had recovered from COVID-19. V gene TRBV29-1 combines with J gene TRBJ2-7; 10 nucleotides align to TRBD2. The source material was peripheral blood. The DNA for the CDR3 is TGCAGCGTAGAGTTAGCGGGAGGAATCCCCTACGAGCAGTACTTC. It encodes CSVELAGGIPYEQYF.